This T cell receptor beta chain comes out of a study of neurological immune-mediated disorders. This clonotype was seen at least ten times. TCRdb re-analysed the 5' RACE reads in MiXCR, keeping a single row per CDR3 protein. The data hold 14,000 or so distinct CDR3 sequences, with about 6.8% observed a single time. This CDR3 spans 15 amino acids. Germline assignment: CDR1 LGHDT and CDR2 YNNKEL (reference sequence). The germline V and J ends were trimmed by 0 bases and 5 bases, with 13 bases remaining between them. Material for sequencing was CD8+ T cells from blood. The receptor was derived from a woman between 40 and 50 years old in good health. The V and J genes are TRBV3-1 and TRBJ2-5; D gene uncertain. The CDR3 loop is CASSQDWGSRETQYF. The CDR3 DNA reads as TGTGCCAGCAGCCAAGATTGGGGATCCCGGGAGACCCAGTACTTC.